These 5 T cell receptor beta chains came from one sample sequenced in a study of early T cells in non-severe SARS-CoV-2 infection. TCRdb re-called the 5' RACE reads with MiXCR, one entry per CDR3 protein. The sample has tens of thousands of distinct CDR3 sequences, over 4.5% seen once; the top ten hold approximately 5%. Sequencing was done on a sample of whole blood. The origin of the receptors is an adult who was a healthcare worker with PCR-confirmed SARS-CoV-2 infection or an uninfected control (not recorded which).

This clonotype was seen repeatedly, ten times or more. The chain combines TRBV20-1 with TRBJ2-1; D is unclear. CDR1 is DFQATT and CDR2 is SNEGSKA in the germline V gene (reference sequence). The CDR3 contains 12 residues. V lost 0 bases, J lost 5 bases, and 5 bases lay in between. CDR3 loop: CSARDRDNEQFF. The DNA for the CDR3 is TGCAGTGCTAGAGATCGCGACAATGAGCAGTTCTTC.

This clonotype was recorded at least ten times. The chain combines TRBV20-1 with TRBJ2-3; 10 bases fit TRBD1. The germline V gene has CDR1 DFQATT and CDR2 SNEGSKA (reference sequence). V shed 0 bases, J shed 3 bases, and the junction held 9 bases outside the gene matches. The CDR3 consists of 17 residues. CDR3 in DNA: TGCAGTGCTAGAGATCATTCTAGGACAGGGGGGACAGATACGCAGTATTTT. Translation gives CSARDHSRTGGTDTQYF.

There are many counts of this clonotype. The V call is TRBV10-1, the J call TRBJ2-1, with D possibly being TRBD1 (5 bases). Trimming took 0 bases from V and 0 from J, leaving 9 bases between them. Germline CDR1 WNHNN, CDR2 SYGVQD (reference sequence). The CDR3 consists of 16 residues. CDR3 nucleotide sequence: TGCGCCAGCAGTGAGTCGCAGGGTCTCTCCTACAATGAGCAGTTCTTC. Residues: CASSESQGLSYNEQFF.

On this clonotype itself: This may be a read error, as it is one base from a much larger clone. The chain links TRBV6-5 to TRBJ2-3; D might be TRBD2 (6 bases). V dropped 5 bases and J dropped 4 bases, with 13 bases sitting between them. The CDR3 spans 14 residues. CDR1 is MNHEY, CDR2 SVGAGI, per germline. CDR3 region: CASSLGWGADTQYF. The CDR3 DNA sequence: TGTGCCAGCAGTCTAGGATGGGGGGCAGATACGCAGTATTTT.

This clonotype was observed at least ten times. V is TRBV6-5 and J is TRBJ1-6; 8 bases agree with TRBD1. The CDR3 contains 16 residues. The V gene end was trimmed by 2 bases and the J gene end by 7 bases; junction bases not matched to a gene: 7. CDR1 and CDR2 from the germline V gene are MNHEY and SVGAGI. This chain's CDR3 is CASSYRGQGGNSPLHF. The CDR3 nucleotides read TGTGCCAGCAGTTACCGAGGACAGGGAGGGAATTCACCCCTCCACTTT.